What follows are 23 T cell receptor beta chains derived from one specimen sequenced in a study of PD-L1 blockade in urothelial cancer. Produced via immunoSEQ multiplex PCR; TCRdb's table is partial and in-frame only. The data show just over 50,000 clones, about 80% seen once. The material was PBMCs, obtained around atezolizumab (anti-PD-L1) treatment. The receptors stem from an older man with urothelial cancer.

This clone was detected only a few times. The CDR3 bases are TGTGCCAGCAGCCGGGCAGGGCCGGGCGAAAAACTGTTTTTT. Translation gives CASSRAGPGEKLFF. The V and J genes are TRBV5-6 and TRBJ1-4; weak D call: TRBD1 (5 bases). The CDR3 sequence is 14 residues long. Trimming stripped 4 bases from V and 8 bases from J, with 15 bases between. Germline lookup yields CDR1 SGHDT and CDR2 YYEEEE.

This chain connects TRBV7-9 to TRBJ2-7; possible D gene TRBD2, 5 bases. The germline V and J ends were trimmed by 2 bases and 7 bases, with 6 bases remaining between them. This CDR3 comprises 11 residues. Per the germline V gene, CDR1 is SEHNR and CDR2 is FQNEAQ (reference sequence). CDR3 nucleotide sequence: TGTGCCAGCAGCTTACGAGGGGAGCAGTACTTC. Encoded protein: CASSLRGEQYF.

The genes are TRBV19 and TRBJ2-1, with 11 bases lining up with TRBD1. The CDR3 totals 15 residues. V lost 5 bases and J lost 11; bases outside the gene matches: 11. Germline V gives CDR1 LNHDA, CDR2 SQIVND (reference sequence). Here the CDR3 DNA reads TGTGCCAGTAGTCTTCGGACAGGGGGCGCGGGGCAGCAGTTCTTC. It encodes CASSLRTGGAGQQFF. The full variable domain, completed using reference TRBV19 and TRBJ2-1, is DGGITQSPKYLFRKEGQNVTLSCEQNLNHDAMYWYRQDPGQGLRLIYYSQIVNDFQKGDIAEGYSVSREKKESFPLTVTSAQKNPTAFYLCASSLRTGGAGQQFFGPGTRLTVL.

This clone turned up a few times. The chain has TRBV27 and TRBJ2-2, with a tentative D call TRBD1 (6 bases). V shed 6 bases and J shed 0 bases, with 11 bases lying between them. This CDR3 has 15 residues. CDR1 is MNHEY, CDR2 SMNVEV, per germline (reference sequence). The CDR3 here is CASRYRTANTGELFF. The CDR3 DNA sequence: TGTGCCAGCAGATACAGGACAGCGAACACCGGGGAGCTGTTTTTT.

A word on this clone: This specimen includes other DNA sequences encoding the same CDR3. This sequence joins TRBV4-3 and TRBJ2-3, with 8 bases identical to TRBD2. The germline V gene encodes CDR1 LGHNA and CDR2 YSLEER. This CDR3 has 15 residues. Trimming took 0 bases from V and 3 from J; bases not matched to a gene: 2. CDR3 loop: CASSQERGDTDTQYF. Here the CDR3 DNA reads TGCGCCAGCAGCCAAGAGCGGGGGGATACAGATACGCAGTATTTT.

This sequence joins TRBV5-5 and TRBJ2-1; D is unclear. Between the trimmed V and J ends, which lost 2 bases and 5 bases, there was a span of 20 bases. The CDR3 loop spans 17 amino acids. Germline V gives CDR1 SGHKS, CDR2 YYEKEE (reference sequence). CDR3 sequence: CASSFLSGAHTHNEQFF. In DNA, the CDR3 is TGTGCCAGCAGCTTTCTCTCCGGAGCCCACACACACAATGAGCAGTTCTTC.

The rearrangement uses TRBV14 and TRBJ1-2; the D gene is possibly TRBD1 (5 bases). CDR3 size: 13 residues. Germline values: CDR1 SGHDN, CDR2 FVKESK. Trimming took off 1 base at V and 8 bases at J, with 11 bases between the two ends. This chain's CDR3 is CASSQAYRSGYTF. The DNA of the CDR3 is TGTGCCAGCAGCCAAGCCTACAGGTCCGGCTACACCTTC.

This rearrangement joins TRBV15 to TRBJ2-1; TRBD2 agrees at 8 bases. The J segment lost 7 bases and the V segment lost 0 bases, leaving 5 bases of the junction unmatched. Germline assignment: CDR1 LNHNV and CDR2 YYDKDF (reference sequence). The CDR3 sequence is 15 residues long. CDR3 bases: TGTGCCACCAGCAGAGATTACGGGGGGGCGAATGAGCAGTTCTTC. It specifies CATSRDYGGANEQFF.

This clone has a single count. The V call is TRBV5-1, the J call TRBJ2-7, with TRBD2 matching over 9 bases. The CDR3 is 16 residues long. V lost 4 bases and J lost 7; bases outside the gene matches: 15. Germline lookup yields CDR1 SGHRS and CDR2 YFSETQ. CDR3 bases: TGCGCCAGCAGCCGGGAGGGCGGGAGGGCCCAGGAAGAGCAGTACTTC. Its protein product is CASSREGGRAQEEQYF.

In its sample, this clone was seen once. The J gene is TRBJ1-1, the V gene TRBV20-1; D ambiguous. V lost 1 base to trimming and J lost 7 bases, with 7 bases between them. The CDR3 totals 11 residues. Germline V gene lookup returns CDR1 DFQATT and CDR2 SNEGSKA (reference sequence). CDR3 protein: CSARGQFEAFF. The CDR3, as DNA: TGCAGTGCTAGAGGGCAGTTTGAAGCTTTCTTT.

The chain recombines TRBV11-3 with TRBJ2-1, with D unclear. CDR3 length: 15 amino acids. Germline values: CDR1 SGHNT, CDR2 YENEEA. V was trimmed by 8 bases and J by 0 bases, leaving 14 bases between them. CDR3 in DNA: TGTGCCAGCGGGTCGTACGGAGACTCCTACAATGAGCAGTTCTTC. Translation: CASGSYGDSYNEQFF.

The chain links TRBV28 to TRBJ1-1, with D hard to call. The germline V and J ends were trimmed by 4 bases and 5 bases, with 14 bases remaining between them. The CDR3 sequence is 14 residues long. Germline-derived CDR1 and CDR2 are MDHEN and SYDVKM. The CDR3 DNA follows: TGTGCCAGCAGTTCCAACCCAAGTCGGACTGAAGCTTTCTTT. It is translated as CASSSNPSRTEAFF.

The chain couples TRBV7-6 to TRBJ2-7, with 8 nucleotides matching TRBD2. Looked up from germline, CDR1 is SGHVS and CDR2 is FNYEAQ. V dropped 2 bases and J dropped 0; count of bases not matched to a gene: 3. This CDR3 region has 15 residues. CDR3 loop: CASSLRGGSSYEQYF. CDR3 nucleotide sequence: TGTGCCAGCAGCTTACGGGGGGGGAGCTCCTACGAGCAGTACTTC.

The rearrangement uses TRBV7-9 and TRBJ2-1, with no clear D. The CDR3 loop spans 14 amino acids. Trimming took 1 base from V and 4 from J, leaving 8 bases between them. The germline CDR1 and CDR2 sequences are SEHNR and FQNEAQ (reference sequence). The CDR3 loop is CASSLVRTYNEQFF. In DNA form, the CDR3 reads TGTGCCAGCAGCTTAGTTCGCACTTACAATGAGCAGTTCTTC.

This chain joins TRBV5-1 and TRBJ2-6; D gene ambiguous. V gave up 5 bases and J gave up 0 bases, with 15 bases separating them. Germline V gives CDR1 SGHRS, CDR2 YFSETQ. The CDR3 has 17 residues. In DNA, the CDR3 is TGCGCCAGCAGGTTCGACACCTTAAGCTCTGGGGCCAACGTCCTGACTTTC. This encodes CASRFDTLSSGANVLTF.

This clone was found many times. This sequence joins TRBV4-3 and TRBJ2-2, with a tentative D call TRBD2 (6 bases). The CDR3 is made up of 14 amino acids. CDR1 is LGHNA and CDR2 is YSLEER in the germline V gene. Trimming took 1 base from V and 5 from J, leaving 8 bases between them. Here the CDR3 reads CASSQGTKTGELFF. CDR3 sequence (DNA): TGCGCCAGCAGCCAAGGGACTAAGACCGGGGAGCTGTTTTTT.

The V call is TRBV6-1, the J call TRBJ1-6, with 11 bases matching TRBD1. V lost 5 bases and J lost 8; bases outside the gene matches: 5. This CDR3 has 15 amino acids. CDR1 and CDR2 (germline): MNHNS, SASEGT. The CDR3 DNA sequence: TGTGCCAGCAGTACCCGGACAGGGGGCGATTCACCCCTCCACTTT. Protein product: CASSTRTGGDSPLHF.

This chain links TRBV4-3 with TRBJ2-7; no clear D. Trimming took 4 bases from V and 0 from J, leaving 10 bases between them. CDR3 length: 14 residues. Germline assignment: CDR1 LGHNA and CDR2 YSLEER. The CDR3 sequence is CASSPLRSSYEQYF. The CDR3 nucleotides read TGCGCCAGCAGCCCTCTTCGGAGCTCCTACGAGCAGTACTTC.

The V call is TRBV5-1, the J call TRBJ2-7; 8 bases line up with TRBD2. CDR1 and CDR2 from the germline V gene are SGHRS and YFSETQ. V shed 4 bases and J 0 bases; nucleotides not matched to a gene: 3. The CDR3 has 14 residues. CDR3 nucleotides: TGCGCCAGCAGCCTCACTAGCGGCTCCTACGAGCAGTACTTC. It translates to CASSLTSGSYEQYF.

V gene TRBV4-2 combines with J gene TRBJ2-3; tentatively, D is TRBD1 (5 bases). Trimming cost V 0 bases and J 4 bases, with 14 bases left between them. The CDR3 is made up of 16 amino acids. CDR1 and CDR2 from the germline V gene are LGHNA and YNFKEQ. The CDR3 spells CASSQDVGQGSDTQYF. CDR3 nucleotide sequence: TGTGCCAGCAGCCAAGATGTCGGGCAGGGCTCAGATACGCAGTATTTT.

This chain joins TRBV27 and TRBJ1-4; 10 bases align to TRBD1. The length of the CDR3 is 15 residues. J was trimmed by 7 bases and V by 5 bases; bases with no gene match: 7. Germline loops: CDR1 MNHEY, CDR2 SMNVEV (reference sequence). The CDR3 reads CASSPYRDRGEKLFF. CDR3 sequence (DNA): TGTGCCAGCAGTCCCTACCGGGACAGGGGTGAAAAACTGTTTTTT.

The V gene is TRBV4-2, the J gene TRBJ1-4, with D possibly TRBD1 on 6 matching bases. The CDR3 is 16 residues long. In germline, CDR1 is LGHNA, CDR2 YNFKEQ. Trimming took 0 bases from V and 2 from J, leaving 10 bases between them. CDR3 nucleotide sequence: TGTGCCAGCAGCCAAGAAGGTGGGGGCACTAATGAAAAACTGTTTTTT. As protein: CASSQEGGGTNEKLFF.

This clone was observed a few times. The V call is TRBV5-1, the J call TRBJ2-1, with D possibly being TRBD2 (6 bases). V lost 0 bases and J 10 bases, leaving 14 bases between the germline ends. Germline V gene data show CDR1 as SGHRS and CDR2 as YFSETQ. This CDR3 comprises 14 residues. The CDR3 DNA follows: TGCGCCAGCAGCTTGGTGGTCGCAGGAGGGGAGCAGTTCTTC. Its protein is CASSLVVAGGEQFF.